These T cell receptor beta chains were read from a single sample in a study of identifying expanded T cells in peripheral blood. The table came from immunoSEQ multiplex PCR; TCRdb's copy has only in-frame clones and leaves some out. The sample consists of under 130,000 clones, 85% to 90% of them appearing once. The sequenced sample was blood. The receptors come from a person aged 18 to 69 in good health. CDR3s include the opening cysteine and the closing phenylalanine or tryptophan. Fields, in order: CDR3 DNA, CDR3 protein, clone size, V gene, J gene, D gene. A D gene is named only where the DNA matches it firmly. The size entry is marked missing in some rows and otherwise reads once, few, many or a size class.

DNA: TGCGCCAGCAGCTTAGCAACAGGGGAAAAACTGTTTTTT
CDR3: CASSLATGEKLFF
size: few
V: TRBV5-1
J: TRBJ1-4
D: .

DNA: TGTGCCAGCAGCTTAGGGTGGTCAGGGGGGACCTATGGCTACACCTTC
CDR3: CASSLGWSGGTYGYTF
size: .
V: TRBV13
J: TRBJ1-2
D: TRBD1

DNA: TGTGCCAGCAGCTTATTTGCGAGCTCCTATAATTCACCCCTCCACTTT
CDR3: CASSLFASSYNSPLHF
size: .
V: TRBV7-2
J: TRBJ1-6
D: .

DNA: TGTGCCAGCAGCCGAGATCTAATTTCCTACGAGCAGTACTTC
CDR3: CASSRDLISYEQYF
size: .
V: TRBV14
J: TRBJ2-7
D: .

DNA: TGCGCCAGCAGCCGACGGGTTTGGGACGAGCAGTACTTC
CDR3: CASSRRVWDEQYF
size: .
V: TRBV10-2
J: TRBJ2-7
D: .

DNA: TGTGCCAGCACCTCAGCGGGGGGGCTGCCCTACAATGAGCAGTTCTTC
CDR3: CASTSAGGLPYNEQFF
size: .
V: TRBV7-6
J: TRBJ2-1
D: TRBD2

DNA: TGTGCCAGCAGCTTATTTGGGCTTTTGAACACCGGGGAGCTGTTTTTT
CDR3: CASSLFGLLNTGELFF
size: .
V: TRBV5-5
J: TRBJ2-2
D: .

DNA: TGTGCCAGCAGCCGGGGGACGGATGAAGCTTTCTTT
CDR3: CASSRGTDEAFF
size: .
V: TRBV5-5
J: TRBJ1-1
D: .

DNA: TGTGCCAGCAGCCATGGGACTAGCGGGGGGGATGAGCAGTTCTTC
CDR3: CASSHGTSGGDEQFF
size: .
V: TRBV7-8
J: TRBJ2-1
D: TRBD2

DNA: TGTGCCAGCAGCTTGGGGTTGAGAGCTTTCTTT
CDR3: CASSLGLRAFF
size: .
V: TRBV5-4
J: TRBJ1-1
D: .

DNA: TGTGCCAGCAGTTGGCAGGGGGGAAGCACAGATACGCAGTATTTT
CDR3: CASSWQGGSTDTQYF
size: once
V: TRBV6-6
J: TRBJ2-3
D: .

DNA: TGTGCCAGCAGTCTACAGGGGGTAGGGGCTGAAGCTTTCTTT
CDR3: CASSLQGVGAEAFF
size: .
V: TRBV6-6
J: TRBJ1-1
D: TRBD1

DNA: TGTGCCAGTTCCAACCCGGGACTCGAAGCTTTCTTT
CDR3: CASSNPGLEAFF
size: few
V: TRBV27
J: TRBJ1-1
D: .

DNA: TGTGCCAGCAGCCTTCTTAATGACGAAGGCTACACCTTC
CDR3: CASSLLNDEGYTF
size: .
V: TRBV6-6
J: TRBJ1-2
D: .

DNA: TGTGCCAGCAGCCCGTATCGGGACAGGGTTAACTATGGCTACACCTTC
CDR3: CASSPYRDRVNYGYTF
size: few
V: TRBV28
J: TRBJ1-2
D: TRBD1

DNA: TGTGCCAGCAGCGGACAGGTACAAGAGACCCAGTACTTC
CDR3: CASSGQVQETQYF
size: .
V: TRBV9
J: TRBJ2-5
D: .

DNA: TGCGCCAGCAGCTTAGAACAGGGGGCTTCGGGGAACACTGAAGCTTTCTTT
CDR3: CASSLEQGASGNTEAFF
size: .
V: TRBV5-1
J: TRBJ1-1
D: TRBD1

DNA: TGTGCCAGTAGTCCCCCGGCCTTCGCCAAAAACATTCAGTACTTC
CDR3: CASSPPAFAKNIQYF
size: .
V: TRBV19
J: TRBJ2-4
D: .

DNA: TGTGCCAGCAGCTTATTGGCTACAGGGGCCAACTATGGCTACACCTTC
CDR3: CASSLLATGANYGYTF
size: .
V: TRBV7-2
J: TRBJ1-2
D: TRBD1

DNA: TGTGCCAGCAGTTACTTGTCCCGGTGGGATCAGCCCCAGCATTTT
CDR3: CASSYLSRWDQPQHF
size: .
V: TRBV28
J: TRBJ1-5
D: .

DNA: TGTGCCACCAGCAGATCCCCGGGGGAGACCCAGTACTTC
CDR3: CATSRSPGETQYF
size: .
V: TRBV15
J: TRBJ2-5
D: .

DNA: TGCGCCAGCAGCAAGGGACTAGCGGGGCGAGAAGAGACCCAGTACTTC
CDR3: CASSKGLAGREETQYF
size: .
V: TRBV5-1
J: TRBJ2-5
D: TRBD2

DNA: TGTGGGGGGGGCGACTCCTACGAGCAGTACTTC
CDR3: CGGGDSYEQYF
size: .
V: TRBV30
J: TRBJ2-7
D: .

DNA: TGTGCCAGCAGCTCAGGGCACACAGATACGCAGTATTTT
CDR3: CASSSGHTDTQYF
size: .
V: TRBV25-1
J: TRBJ2-3
D: .

DNA: TGTGCCAGCAGCAGACAGGGGTACGAGCAGTACTTC
CDR3: CASSRQGYEQYF
size: .
V: TRBV5-4
J: TRBJ2-7
D: TRBD1

DNA: TGTGCCAGTAGTATATCCGGCAGGGGGAAGGTTCGTCAGCCCCAGCATTTT
CDR3: CASSISGRGKVRQPQHF
size: .
V: TRBV19
J: TRBJ1-5
D: TRBD1

DNA: TGTGCCAGTGGACCGGGACAGGGATACGAGCAGTACTTC
CDR3: CASGPGQGYEQYF
size: .
V: TRBV19
J: TRBJ2-7
D: TRBD1

DNA: TGTGCCAGCAGCTCGCAGATAGGAGCTAATGAAAAACTGTTTTTT
CDR3: CASSSQIGANEKLFF
size: once
V: TRBV7-2
J: TRBJ1-4
D: .

DNA: TGCGCCAGCAGCCAAGAGGCGGCCTTCACAGATACGCAGTATTTT
CDR3: CASSQEAAFTDTQYF
size: .
V: TRBV4-3
J: TRBJ2-3
D: .

DNA: TGCGCCAGCAGCCAAGATTTCACCGGGGAGCTGTTTTTT
CDR3: CASSQDFTGELFF
size: .
V: TRBV4-3
J: TRBJ2-2
D: .

DNA: TGTGCCAGCAGCTTCAGGGTGGGGGGCTATAATTCACCCCTCCACTTT
CDR3: CASSFRVGGYNSPLHF
size: once
V: TRBV7-2
J: TRBJ1-6
D: .

DNA: TGTGCCAGCAGCCGCCGAACAGGGTCAAACACTGAAGCTTTCTTT
CDR3: CASSRRTGSNTEAFF
size: few
V: TRBV7-9
J: TRBJ1-1
D: .

DNA: TGTGCCAGCAGCCGCCGCCAGGACTCCTACGAGCAGTACTTC
CDR3: CASSRRQDSYEQYF
size: .
V: TRBV7-8
J: TRBJ2-7
D: .

DNA: TGTGCCAGCAGCTTAGGGTACAGGTTCGTCTACGAGCAGTACTTC
CDR3: CASSLGYRFVYEQYF
size: few
V: TRBV7-2
J: TRBJ2-7
D: .

DNA: TGCGCCAGCAGCGATCCGGGACAGGGGGCGCGAGGCTACACCTTC
CDR3: CASSDPGQGARGYTF
size: .
V: TRBV5-1
J: TRBJ1-2
D: TRBD1

DNA: TGTGCCACCAGCAGAGACCGACAGAGGGGCAACACAGATACGCAGTATTTT
CDR3: CATSRDRQRGNTDTQYF
size: .
V: TRBV15
J: TRBJ2-3
D: .

DNA: TGCGCCAGCAATCCTGGCAGGGAGTACTATGGCTACACCTTC
CDR3: CASNPGREYYGYTF
size: .
V: TRBV4-3
J: TRBJ1-2
D: .

DNA: TGTGCTAGTGGTTTTAACACCTACGAGCAGTACTTC
CDR3: CASGFNTYEQYF
size: .
V: TRBV12-5
J: TRBJ2-7
D: .

DNA: TGTGCCAGCTCACCAGGGACAGCGTCTGAAAAACTGTTTTTT
CDR3: CASSPGTASEKLFF
size: .
V: TRBV18
J: TRBJ1-4
D: TRBD1

DNA: TGTGCCAGCAGTGAACTGGGACAGGGGAATTCACCCCTCCACTTT
CDR3: CASSELGQGNSPLHF
size: .
V: TRBV2
J: TRBJ1-6
D: TRBD1

DNA: TGCGCCAGCAGCCAAGATCTCACGGGCAATCAGCCCCAGCATTTT
CDR3: CASSQDLTGNQPQHF
size: .
V: TRBV4-3
J: TRBJ1-5
D: .

DNA: TGCGCCAGCAGCCGGGTCCTAGGGGAAGACAATGAGCAGTTCTTC
CDR3: CASSRVLGEDNEQFF
size: .
V: TRBV5-1
J: TRBJ2-1
D: .

DNA: TGTGCCAGCAGCTCCCCTTGGCGGGGTGGTGAGCAGTTCTTC
CDR3: CASSSPWRGGEQFF
size: .
V: TRBV5-6
J: TRBJ2-1
D: .

DNA: TGTGCCAGCTCCCGGGACATGCAATTCACTGAAGCTTTCTTT
CDR3: CASSRDMQFTEAFF
size: once
V: TRBV25-1
J: TRBJ1-1
D: .

DNA: TGTGCCACCAGCAGCCGTCCAGCGACGGTACGCACTGAAGCTTTCTTT
CDR3: CATSSRPATVRTEAFF
size: once
V: TRBV15
J: TRBJ1-1
D: .

DNA: TGTGCCAGCAGCTTAGCGGGCAGAAACACCGGGGAGCTGTTTTTT
CDR3: CASSLAGRNTGELFF
size: few
V: TRBV11-2
J: TRBJ2-2
D: .

DNA: TGCGCCAGCCCAAGACGGCAGGTTGGTGTCTACGAGCAGTACTTC
CDR3: CASPRRQVGVYEQYF
size: .
V: TRBV23-1
J: TRBJ2-7
D: .

DNA: TGTGCCCTCCGGACAGGGCAAGATACGCAGTATTTT
CDR3: CALRTGQDTQYF
size: .
V: TRBV10-3
J: TRBJ2-3
D: TRBD1

DNA: TGTGCCAGCAGCTCCGTGCGGGGGGACTCCTACTATGGCTACACCTTC
CDR3: CASSSVRGDSYYGYTF
size: .
V: TRBV7-2
J: TRBJ1-2
D: .

DNA: TGTGCCAGCAGCCCTTGGACAGGGGGGAACGGGGAGCTGTTTTTT
CDR3: CASSPWTGGNGELFF
size: .
V: TRBV5-5
J: TRBJ2-2
D: TRBD1